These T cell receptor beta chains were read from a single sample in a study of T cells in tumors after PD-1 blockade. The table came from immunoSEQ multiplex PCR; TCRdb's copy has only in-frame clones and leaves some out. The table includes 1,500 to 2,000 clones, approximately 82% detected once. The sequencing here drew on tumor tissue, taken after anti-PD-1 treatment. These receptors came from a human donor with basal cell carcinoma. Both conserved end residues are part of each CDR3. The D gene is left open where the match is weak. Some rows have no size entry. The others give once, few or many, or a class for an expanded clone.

CDR3: CASSLSSGGAHEQFF; DNA: TGTGCCAGCAGCTTAAGCAGCGGGGGGGCTCATGAGCAGTTCTTC; size: .; V: TRBV7-3; J: TRBJ2-1; D: TRBD2
CDR3: CASSEIFGGLLNSPLHF; DNA: TGCGCCAGCAGTGAAATCTTTGGGGGGCTCTTGAATTCACCCCTCCACTTT; size: .; V: TRBV10-2; J: TRBJ1-6; D: .
CDR3: CASSYTLNTEAFF; DNA: TGTGCCAGCAGTTACACCTTGAACACTGAAGCTTTCTTT; size: .; V: TRBV5-5; J: TRBJ1-1; D: .
CDR3: CASRVVVAEYNEQFF; DNA: TGTGCCAGTCGAGTGGTGGTAGCGGAGTACAATGAGCAGTTCTTC; size: .; V: TRBV27; J: TRBJ2-1; D: .
CDR3: CASSPPAGGQEDTQYF; DNA: TGTGCCAGCAGCCCACCAGCGGGGGGGCAGGAAGATACGCAGTATTTT; size: few; V: TRBV9; J: TRBJ2-3; D: TRBD2
CDR3: CASSSRNRDTQYF; DNA: TGTGCCAGCAGTTCCAGAAATCGAGATACGCAGTATTTT; size: .; V: TRBV28; J: TRBJ2-3; D: .
CDR3: CATRTGRLGYEQYF; DNA: TGTGCCACCAGGACAGGGAGGCTCGGCTACGAGCAGTACTTC; size: once; V: TRBV10-3; J: TRBJ2-7; D: TRBD1
CDR3: CASSSFRDTEAFF; DNA: TGTGCCAGCAGCTCCTTTCGGGACACTGAAGCTTTCTTT; size: .; V: TRBV7-6; J: TRBJ1-1; D: .
CDR3: CASNLAGMIYEQYF; DNA: TGTGCCAGCAATCTAGCGGGAATGATATACGAGCAGTACTTC; size: .; V: TRBV28; J: TRBJ2-7; D: TRBD2
CDR3: CATLTGEGGYTF; DNA: TGTGCCACCCTGACAGGGGAGGGCGGCTACACCTTC; size: .; V: TRBV6-5; J: TRBJ1-2; D: TRBD1
CDR3: CASSLNPPGEQFF; DNA: TGTGCCAGCAGCTTAAACCCCCCCGGTGAGCAGTTCTTC; size: .; V: TRBV7-3; J: TRBJ2-1; D: .